This T cell receptor (beta chain) came from a study of CD8 T cells in ankylosing spondylitis. Broader study findings: Before this, some motif variants had been reported in reactive arthritis synovial fluid and blood. Matched ankylosing spondylitis synovial fluid reportedly contained a significantly enriched population of disease-linked clones. Clones linked to the disease showed a CD8+ phenotype. They occurred at relatively low frequencies in peripheral blood.

This CDR3 spans 13 amino acids. Between the trimmed V and J ends, which lost 7 bases and 2 bases, there was a span of 9 bases. The germline V gene has CDR1 MNHNY and CDR2 SVGAGI (reference sequence). A note on this clonotype: What it binds is unknown.

Researchers built TCR beta libraries using quantitative 5'-RACE with molecular barcodes. TCRdb fed the 5' RACE reads into MiXCR, producing one record per CDR3 protein. The sample has over 130,000 distinct CDR3 sequences, under 45% seen once. This clonotype was obtained from a male donor with ankylosing spondylitis. Material: synovial fluid, either unsorted or a sorted T cell fraction (not recorded which). V gene TRBV6-6 combines with J gene TRBJ1-3, with TRBD1 as a possible D gene (5 bases). For the CDR3, the DNA is TGTGCCAGCATCGGGGGAGCTGGAAACACCATATATTTT. It translates to CASIGGAGNTIYF.